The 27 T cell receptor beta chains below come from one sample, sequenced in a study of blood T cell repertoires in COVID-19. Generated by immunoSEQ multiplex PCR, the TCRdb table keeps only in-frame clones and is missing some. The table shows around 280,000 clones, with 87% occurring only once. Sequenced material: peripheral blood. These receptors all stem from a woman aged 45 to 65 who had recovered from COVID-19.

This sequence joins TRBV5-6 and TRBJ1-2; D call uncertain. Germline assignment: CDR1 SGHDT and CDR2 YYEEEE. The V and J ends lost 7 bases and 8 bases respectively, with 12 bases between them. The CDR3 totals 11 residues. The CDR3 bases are TGTGCCAGCGGTTCCGGAGGCGGCTACACCTTC. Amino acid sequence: CASGSGGGYTF. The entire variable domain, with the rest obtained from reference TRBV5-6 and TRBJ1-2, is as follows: DAGVTQSPTHLIKTRGQQVTLRCSPKSGHDTVSWYQQALGQGPQFIFQYYEEEERQRGNFPDRFSGHQFPNYSSELNVNALLLGDSALYLCASGSGGGYTFGSGTRLTVV.

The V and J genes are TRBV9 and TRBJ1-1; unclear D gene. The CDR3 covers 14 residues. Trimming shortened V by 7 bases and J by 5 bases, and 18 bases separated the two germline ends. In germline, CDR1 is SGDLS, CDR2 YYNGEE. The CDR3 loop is CASGSAGLRTEAFF. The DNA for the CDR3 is TGTGCCAGCGGCAGTGCGGGATTGAGGACTGAAGCTTTCTTT.

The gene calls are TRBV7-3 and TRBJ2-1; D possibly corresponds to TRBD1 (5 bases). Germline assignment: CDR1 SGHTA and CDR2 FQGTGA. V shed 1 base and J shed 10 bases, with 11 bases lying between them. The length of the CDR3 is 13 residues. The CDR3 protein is CASSLMGLEEQFF. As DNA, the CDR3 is TGTGCCAGCAGCTTAATGGGGCTCGAGGAGCAGTTCTTC.

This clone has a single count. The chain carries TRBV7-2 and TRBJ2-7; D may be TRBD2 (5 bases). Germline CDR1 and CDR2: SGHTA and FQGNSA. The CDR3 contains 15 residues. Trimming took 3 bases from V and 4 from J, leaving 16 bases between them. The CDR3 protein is CASSFQLLTSYEQYF. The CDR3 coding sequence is TGTGCCAGCAGCTTCCAACTCTTAACTAGTTACGAGCAGTACTTC.

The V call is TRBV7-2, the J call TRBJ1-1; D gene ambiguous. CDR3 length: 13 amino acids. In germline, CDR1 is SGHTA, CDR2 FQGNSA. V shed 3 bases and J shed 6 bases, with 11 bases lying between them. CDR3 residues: CASSFVRSAEAFF. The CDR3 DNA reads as TGTGCCAGCAGCTTTGTGAGGTCCGCTGAAGCTTTCTTT.

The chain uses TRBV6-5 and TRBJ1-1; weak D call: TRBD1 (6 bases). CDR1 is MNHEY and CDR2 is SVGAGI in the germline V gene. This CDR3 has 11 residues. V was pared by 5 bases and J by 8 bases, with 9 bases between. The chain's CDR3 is CASSLGQEAFF. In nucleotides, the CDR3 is TGTGCCAGCAGTCTCGGACAGGAAGCTTTCTTT.

CDR3 nucleotides: TGCGCCAGCAGCTTGGACGGCGACACCCTCCACTTT. This codes for CASSLDGDTLHF. The chain couples TRBV5-1 to TRBJ1-6; D remains unclear. Germline V gene sequence: CDR1 SGHRS, CDR2 YFSETQ. The CDR3 is 12 residues long. V was pared by 0 bases and J by 14 bases, with 9 bases between. Full variable domain (missing parts from reference TRBV5-1 and TRBJ1-6): KAGVTQTPRYLIKTRGQQVTLSCSPISGHRSVSWYQQTPGQGLQFLFEYFSETQRNKGNFPGRFSGRQFSNSRSEMNVSTLELGDSALYLCASSLDGDTLHFGNGTRLTVT.

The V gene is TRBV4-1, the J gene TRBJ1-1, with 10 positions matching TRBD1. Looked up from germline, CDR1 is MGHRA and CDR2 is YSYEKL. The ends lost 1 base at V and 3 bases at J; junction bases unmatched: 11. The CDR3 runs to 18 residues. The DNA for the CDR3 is TGCGCCAGCAGCCAAGGTCTTCCCTTCGGGACAGGGGACACTGAAGCTTTCTTT. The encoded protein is CASSQGLPFGTGDTEAFF.

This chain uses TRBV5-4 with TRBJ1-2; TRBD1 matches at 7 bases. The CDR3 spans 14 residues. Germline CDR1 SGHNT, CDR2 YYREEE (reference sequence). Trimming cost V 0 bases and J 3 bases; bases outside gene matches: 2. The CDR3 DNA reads TGTGCCAGCAGCTTGGATAGGGGGCACTATGGCTACACCTTC. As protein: CASSLDRGHYGYTF. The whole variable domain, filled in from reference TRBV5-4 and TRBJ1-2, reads ETGVTQSPTHLIKTRGQQVTLRCSSQSGHNTVSWYQQALGQGPQFIFQYYREEENGRGNFPPRFSGLQFPNYSSELNVNALELDDSALYLCASSLDRGHYGYTFGSGTRLTVV.

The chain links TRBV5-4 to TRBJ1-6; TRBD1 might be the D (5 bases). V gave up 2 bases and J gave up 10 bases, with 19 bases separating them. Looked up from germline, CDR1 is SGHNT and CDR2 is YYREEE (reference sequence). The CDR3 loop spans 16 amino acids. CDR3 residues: CASSFAVPGLGSPLHF. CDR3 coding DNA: TGTGCCAGCAGCTTTGCTGTCCCGGGACTAGGATCACCCCTCCACTTT.

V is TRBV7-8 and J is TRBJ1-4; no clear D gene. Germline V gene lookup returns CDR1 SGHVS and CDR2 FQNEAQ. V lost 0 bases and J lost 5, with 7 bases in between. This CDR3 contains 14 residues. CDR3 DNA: TGTGCCAGCAGCTTAGCCGGGGAGAATGAAAAACTGTTTTTT. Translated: CASSLAGENEKLFF.

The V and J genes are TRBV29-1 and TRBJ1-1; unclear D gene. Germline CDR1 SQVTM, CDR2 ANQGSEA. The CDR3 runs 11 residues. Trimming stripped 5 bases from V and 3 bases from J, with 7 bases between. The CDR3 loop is CSVRRHTEAFF. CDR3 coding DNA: TGCAGCGTTCGGCGGCACACTGAAGCTTTCTTT.

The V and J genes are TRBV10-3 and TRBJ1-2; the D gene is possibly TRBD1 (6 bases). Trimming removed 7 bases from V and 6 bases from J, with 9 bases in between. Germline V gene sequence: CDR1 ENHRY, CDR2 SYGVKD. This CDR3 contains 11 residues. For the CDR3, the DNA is TGTGCCATCAAGGGGGGGAATGGCTACACCTTC. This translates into CAIKGGNGYTF.

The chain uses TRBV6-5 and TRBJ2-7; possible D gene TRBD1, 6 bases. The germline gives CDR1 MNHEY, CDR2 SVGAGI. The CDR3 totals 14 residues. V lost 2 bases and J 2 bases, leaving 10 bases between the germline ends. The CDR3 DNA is TGTGCCAGCAGTTACGGGGACAACCCCTACGAGCAGTACTTC. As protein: CASSYGDNPYEQYF.

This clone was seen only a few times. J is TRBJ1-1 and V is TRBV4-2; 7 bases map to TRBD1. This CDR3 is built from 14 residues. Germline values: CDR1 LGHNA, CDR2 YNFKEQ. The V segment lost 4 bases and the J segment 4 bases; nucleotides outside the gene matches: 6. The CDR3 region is CASSRPTGPTEAFF. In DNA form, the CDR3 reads TGTGCCAGCAGCCGCCCGACAGGGCCCACTGAAGCTTTCTTT.

The CDR3 coding sequence is TGTGCTAGTGGTTTGACAAGCGGGAGGTACAATGAGCAGTTCTTC. Amino acids: CASGLTSGRYNEQFF. The chain joins TRBV12-5 to TRBJ2-1, with TRBD2 matching over 9 bases. Germline loops: CDR1 LGHNT, CDR2 FRNRAP. This CDR3 has 15 residues. V shed 2 bases and J 4 bases; nucleotides not matched to a gene: 3. Drawing the rest from reference TRBV12-5 and TRBJ2-1, the complete variable domain is DARVTQTPRHKVTEMGQEVTMRCQPILGHNTVFWYRQTMMQGLELLAYFRNRAPLDDSGMPKDRFSAEMPDATLATLKIQPSEPRDSAVYFCASGLTSGRYNEQFFGPGTRLTVL.

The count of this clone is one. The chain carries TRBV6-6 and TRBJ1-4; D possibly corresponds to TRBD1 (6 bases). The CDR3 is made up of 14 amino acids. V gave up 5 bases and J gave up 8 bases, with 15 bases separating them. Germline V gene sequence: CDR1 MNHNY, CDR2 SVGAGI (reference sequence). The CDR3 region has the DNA TGTGCCAGCAGTCGATCAGGGGAGGGGGAAAAACTGTTTTTT. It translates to CASSRSGEGEKLFF.

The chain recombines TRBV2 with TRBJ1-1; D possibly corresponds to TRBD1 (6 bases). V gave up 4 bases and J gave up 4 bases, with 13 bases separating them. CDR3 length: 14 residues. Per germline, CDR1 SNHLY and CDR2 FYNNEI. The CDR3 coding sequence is TGTGCCAGCAGTGTAGAAGGGGGGGGCACTGAAGCTTTCTTT. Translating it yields CASSVEGGGTEAFF.

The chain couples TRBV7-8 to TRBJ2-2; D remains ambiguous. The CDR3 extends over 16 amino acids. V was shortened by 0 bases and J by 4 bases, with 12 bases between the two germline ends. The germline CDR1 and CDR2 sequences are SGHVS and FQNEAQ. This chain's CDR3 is CASSLARHVGTGELFF. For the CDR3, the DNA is TGTGCCAGCAGCTTAGCCCGACATGTGGGCACCGGGGAGCTGTTTTTT.

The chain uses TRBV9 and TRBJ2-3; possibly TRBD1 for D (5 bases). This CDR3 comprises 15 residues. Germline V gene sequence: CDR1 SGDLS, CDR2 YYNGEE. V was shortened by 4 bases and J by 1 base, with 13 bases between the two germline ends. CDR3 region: CASSPLRAGTDTQYF. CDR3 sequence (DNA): TGTGCCAGCAGCCCCCTCAGGGCCGGCACAGATACGCAGTATTTT.

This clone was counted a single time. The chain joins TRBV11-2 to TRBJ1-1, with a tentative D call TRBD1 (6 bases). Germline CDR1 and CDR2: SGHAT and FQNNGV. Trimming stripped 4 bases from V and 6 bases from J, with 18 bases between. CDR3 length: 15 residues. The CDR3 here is CASSSSRIRGAEAFF. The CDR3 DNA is TGTGCCAGCAGCTCAAGCCGGATCAGGGGCGCTGAAGCTTTCTTT.

The CDR3 DNA reads TGTGCCAGCAGCCGCGACTTAACCGGGGAGCTGTTTTTT. Amino acid sequence: CASSRDLTGELFF. This chain connects TRBV28 to TRBJ2-2; the D is unclear. V was cut by 6 bases and J by 5 bases, with 10 bases left in between. CDR1 is MDHEN, CDR2 SYDVKM, per germline. This CDR3 is built from 13 residues.

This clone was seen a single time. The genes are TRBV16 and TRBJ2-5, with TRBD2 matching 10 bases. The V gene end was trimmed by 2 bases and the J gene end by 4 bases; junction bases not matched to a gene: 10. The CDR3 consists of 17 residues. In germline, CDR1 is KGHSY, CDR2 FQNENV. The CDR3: CASSQQRLAGARETQYF. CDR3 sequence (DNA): TGTGCCAGCAGCCAACAGCGTCTAGCGGGAGCGCGAGAGACCCAGTACTTC. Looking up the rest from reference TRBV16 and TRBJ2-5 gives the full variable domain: GEEVAQTPKHLVRGEGQKAKLYCAPIKGHSYVFWYQQVLKNEFKFLISFQNENVFDETGMPKERFSAKCLPNSPCSLEIQATKLEDSAVYFCASSQQRLAGARETQYFGPGTRLLVL.

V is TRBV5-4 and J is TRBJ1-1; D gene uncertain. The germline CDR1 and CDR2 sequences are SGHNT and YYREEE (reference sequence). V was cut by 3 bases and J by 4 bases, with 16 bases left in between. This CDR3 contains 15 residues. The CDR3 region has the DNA TGTGCCAGCAGCTCCCGGTCATCAGGAGGCACTGAAGCTTTCTTT. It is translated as CASSSRSSGGTEAFF.

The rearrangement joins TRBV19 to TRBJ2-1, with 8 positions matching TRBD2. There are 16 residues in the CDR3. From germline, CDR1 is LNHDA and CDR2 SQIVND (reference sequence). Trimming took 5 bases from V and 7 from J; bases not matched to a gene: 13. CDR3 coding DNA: TGTGCCAGTAGTGGTTACCTTCCGGGAGGGACGAATGAGCAGTTCTTC. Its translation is CASSGYLPGGTNEQFF.

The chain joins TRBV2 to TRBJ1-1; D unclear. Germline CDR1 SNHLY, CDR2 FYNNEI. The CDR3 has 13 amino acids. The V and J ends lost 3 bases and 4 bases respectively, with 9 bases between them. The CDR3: CASSEVAGTEAFF. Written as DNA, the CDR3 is TGTGCCAGCAGTGAGGTAGCGGGCACTGAAGCTTTCTTT. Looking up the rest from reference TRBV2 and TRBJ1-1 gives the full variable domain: EPEVTQTPSHQVTQMGQEVILRCVPISNHLYFYWYRQILGQKVEFLVSFYNNEISEKSEIFDDQFSVERPDGSNFTLKIRSTKLEDSAMYFCASSEVAGTEAFFGQGTRLTVV.

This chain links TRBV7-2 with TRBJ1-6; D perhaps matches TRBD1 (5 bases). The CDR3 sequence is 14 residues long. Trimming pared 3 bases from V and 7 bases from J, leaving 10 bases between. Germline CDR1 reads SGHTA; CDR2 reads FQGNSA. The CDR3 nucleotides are TGTGCCAGCAGCTTGGGGGGAAACAATTCACCCCTCCACTTT. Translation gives CASSLGGNNSPLHF.